The clone carrying this T cell receptor (beta chain) turned up a few times. These data originate in a study of T cell changes during pregnancy in multiple sclerosis. This CDR3 spans 16 amino acids. Losses at the gene ends were 3 bases for V and 1 base for J; bases not matched to a gene: 8. Germline CDR1 ENHRY, CDR2 SYGVKD. Method: immunoSEQ multiplex PCR; TCRdb's copy keeps in-frame clones and lacks some. The profile shows 55,000 to 95,000 clones, roughly nine tenths of them singletons. The material was peripheral blood, obtained in the second trimester of pregnancy. The sequence was obtained from a female donor in good health, enrolled as a control in a pregnancy study. The chain is built from TRBV10-3 and TRBJ1-1; 7 bases agree with TRBD1. The CDR3 sequence is CAISDTYGTANTEAFF. The CDR3 DNA follows: TGTGCCATCAGTGATACGTACGGGACAGCGAACACTGAAGCTTTCTTT.